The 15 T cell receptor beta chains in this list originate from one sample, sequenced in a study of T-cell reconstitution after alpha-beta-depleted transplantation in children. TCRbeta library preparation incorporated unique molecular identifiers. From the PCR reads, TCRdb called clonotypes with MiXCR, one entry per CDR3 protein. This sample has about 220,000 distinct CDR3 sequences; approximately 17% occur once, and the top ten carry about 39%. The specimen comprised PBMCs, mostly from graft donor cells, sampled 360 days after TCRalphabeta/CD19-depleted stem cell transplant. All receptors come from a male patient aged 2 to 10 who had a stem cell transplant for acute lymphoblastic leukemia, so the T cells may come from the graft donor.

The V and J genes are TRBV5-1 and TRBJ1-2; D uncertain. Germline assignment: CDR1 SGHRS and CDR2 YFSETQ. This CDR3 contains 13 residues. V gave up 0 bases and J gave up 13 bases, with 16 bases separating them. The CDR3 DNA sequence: TGCGCCAGCAGCTTGGCCCTTGGACCAGAAGCCACCTTC. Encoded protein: CASSLALGPEATF.

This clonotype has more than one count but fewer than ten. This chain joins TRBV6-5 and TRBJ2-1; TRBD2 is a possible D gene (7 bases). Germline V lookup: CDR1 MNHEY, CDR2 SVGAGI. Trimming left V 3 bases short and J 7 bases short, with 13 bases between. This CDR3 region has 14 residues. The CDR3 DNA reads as TGTGCCAGCAGTTATGGGGGGGCCGGGAATGAGCAGTTCTTC. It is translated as CASSYGGAGNEQFF.

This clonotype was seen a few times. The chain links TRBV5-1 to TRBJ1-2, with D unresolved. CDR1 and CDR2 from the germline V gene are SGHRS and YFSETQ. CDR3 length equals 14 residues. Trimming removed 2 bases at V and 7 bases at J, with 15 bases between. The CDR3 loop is CASSLRTLLGGYTF. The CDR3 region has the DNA TGCGCCAGCAGCTTACGGACCCTATTAGGTGGCTACACCTTC.

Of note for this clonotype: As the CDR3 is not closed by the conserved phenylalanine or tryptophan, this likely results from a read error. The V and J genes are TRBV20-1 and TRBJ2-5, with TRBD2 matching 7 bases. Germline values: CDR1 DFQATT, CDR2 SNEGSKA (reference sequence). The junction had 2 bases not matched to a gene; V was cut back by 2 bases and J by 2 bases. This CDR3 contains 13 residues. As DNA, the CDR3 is TGCAGTGCTAGACTAGCGGTGCAAGAGACCCAGTACGTC. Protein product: CSARLAVQETQYV.

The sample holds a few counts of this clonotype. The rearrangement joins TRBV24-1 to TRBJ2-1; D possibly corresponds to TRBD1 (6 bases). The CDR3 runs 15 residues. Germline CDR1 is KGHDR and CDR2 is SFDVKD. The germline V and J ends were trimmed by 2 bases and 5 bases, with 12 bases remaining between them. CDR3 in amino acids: CATSDWTAMNNEQFF. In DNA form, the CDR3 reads TGTGCCACCAGTGATTGGACAGCCATGAACAATGAGCAGTTCTTC.

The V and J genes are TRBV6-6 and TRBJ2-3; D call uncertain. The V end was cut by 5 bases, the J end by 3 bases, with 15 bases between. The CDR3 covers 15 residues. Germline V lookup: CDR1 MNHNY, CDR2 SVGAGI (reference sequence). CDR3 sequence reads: CASSQNPLGTDTQYF. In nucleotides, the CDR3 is TGTGCCAGCAGTCAGAACCCGTTAGGTACAGATACGCAGTATTTT.

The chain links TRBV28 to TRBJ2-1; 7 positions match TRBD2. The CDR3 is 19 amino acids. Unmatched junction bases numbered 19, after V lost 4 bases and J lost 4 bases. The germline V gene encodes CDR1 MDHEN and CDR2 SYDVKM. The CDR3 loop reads CASSSRNHATSIKYNEQFF. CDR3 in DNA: TGTGCCAGCAGTTCTCGAAATCATGCGACTAGCATCAAGTACAATGAGCAGTTCTTC.

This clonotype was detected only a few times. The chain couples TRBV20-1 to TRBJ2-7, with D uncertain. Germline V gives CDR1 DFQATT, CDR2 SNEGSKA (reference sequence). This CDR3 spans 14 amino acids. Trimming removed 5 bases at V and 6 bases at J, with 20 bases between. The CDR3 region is CSASAATRWGEQYF. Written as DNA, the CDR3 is TGCAGTGCTTCTGCCGCCACCCGCTGGGGCGAGCAGTACTTC.

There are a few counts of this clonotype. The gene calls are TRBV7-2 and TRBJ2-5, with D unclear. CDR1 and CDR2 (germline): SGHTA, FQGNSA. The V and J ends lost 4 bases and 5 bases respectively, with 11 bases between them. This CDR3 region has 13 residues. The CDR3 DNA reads TGTGCCAGCAGCTCGCCCGTACTGGAGACCCAGTACTTC. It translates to CASSSPVLETQYF.

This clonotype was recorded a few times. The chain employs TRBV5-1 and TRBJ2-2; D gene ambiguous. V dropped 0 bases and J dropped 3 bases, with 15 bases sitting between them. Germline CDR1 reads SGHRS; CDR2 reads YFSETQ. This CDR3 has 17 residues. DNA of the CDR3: TGCGCCAGCAGCTTGGAGGAGTCTCTCTCGTACACCGGGGAGCTGTTTTTT. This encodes CASSLEESLSYTGELFF.

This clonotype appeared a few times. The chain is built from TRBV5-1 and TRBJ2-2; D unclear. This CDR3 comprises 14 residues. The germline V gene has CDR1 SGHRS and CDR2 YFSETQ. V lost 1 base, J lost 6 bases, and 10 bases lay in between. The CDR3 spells CASSLSVNAGELFF. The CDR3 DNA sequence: TGCGCCAGCAGCTTGAGCGTTAACGCCGGGGAGCTGTTTTTT.

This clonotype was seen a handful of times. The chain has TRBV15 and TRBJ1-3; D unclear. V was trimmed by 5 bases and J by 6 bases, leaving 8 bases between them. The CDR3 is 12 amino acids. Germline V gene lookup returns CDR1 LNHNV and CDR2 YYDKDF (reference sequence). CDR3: CATSLGSNTIYF. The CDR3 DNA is TGTGCCACCAGCCTGGGCTCAAACACCATATATTTT.

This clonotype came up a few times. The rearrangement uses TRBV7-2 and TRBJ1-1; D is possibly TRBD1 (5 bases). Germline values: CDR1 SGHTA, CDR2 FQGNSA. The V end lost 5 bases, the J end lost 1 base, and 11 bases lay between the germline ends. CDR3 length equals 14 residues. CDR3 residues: CASSHGAANTEAFF. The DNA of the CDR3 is TGTGCCAGCAGCCACGGGGCAGCGAACACTGAAGCTTTCTTT. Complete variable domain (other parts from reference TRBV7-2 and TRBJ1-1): GAGVSQSPSNKVTEKGKDVELRCDPISGHTALYWYRQSLGQGLEFLIYFQGNSAPDKSGLPSDRFSAERTGGSVSTLTIQRTQQEDSAVYLCASSHGAANTEAFFGQGTRLTVV.

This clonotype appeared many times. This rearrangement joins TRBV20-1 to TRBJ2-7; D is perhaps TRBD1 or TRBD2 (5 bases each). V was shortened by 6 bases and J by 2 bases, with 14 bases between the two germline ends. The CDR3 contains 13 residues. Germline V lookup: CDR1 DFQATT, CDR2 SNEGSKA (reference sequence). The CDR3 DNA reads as TGCAGTGCAACCCGGGACGGAACCTACGAGCAGTACTTC. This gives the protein CSATRDGTYEQYF.

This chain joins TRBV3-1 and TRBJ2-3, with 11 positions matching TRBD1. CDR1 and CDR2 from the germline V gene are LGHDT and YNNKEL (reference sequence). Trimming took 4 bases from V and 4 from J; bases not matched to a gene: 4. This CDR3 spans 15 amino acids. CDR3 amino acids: CASSRDRGGSDTQYF. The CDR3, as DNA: TGTGCCAGCAGCCGGGACAGGGGGGGATCAGATACGCAGTATTTT.